The 10 T cell receptor beta chains listed next were all sequenced from one sample in a study of blood T cells in healthy people across ages. Alongside a J-beta primer mix, a sample-barcoded 5' primer served in a second PCR lasting about 7 to 11 cycles. From the 5' RACE reads, TCRdb called clonotypes with MiXCR, one entry per CDR3 protein. The profile shows about 780,000 distinct CDR3 sequences, about 46% of them singletons. Source material: blood. The receptors stem from a man older than 75 in good health.

For the CDR3, the DNA is TGTGCCAGCAGTGATAGGACTAGCGGGACGGACCCAGGGCAGTATTTT. Translation gives CASSDRTSGTDPGQYF. V is TRBV2 and J is TRBJ2-3, with 12 nucleotides matching TRBD2. The germline V gene has CDR1 SNHLY and CDR2 FYNNEI. V gave up 3 bases and J gave up 11 bases; unmatched junction bases: 12. The CDR3 runs to 16 residues. The full variable domain, with the rest looked up from reference TRBV2 and TRBJ2-3, is EPEVTQTPSHQVTQMGQEVILRCVPISNHLYFYWYRQILGQKVEFLVSFYNNEISEKSEIFDDQFSVERPDGSNFTLKIRSTKLEDSAMYFCASSDRTSGTDPGQYFGPGTRLTVL.

This chain links TRBV19 with TRBJ1-2, with D tentatively TRBD1 (6 bases). The ends were cut back, 9 bases at V and 2 bases at J, with 16 bases in the middle. The V gene's germline CDR1 is LNHDA and CDR2 SQIVND (reference sequence). This CDR3 has 14 amino acids. CDR3 in amino acids: CASKVTGTNYGYTF. The CDR3 DNA follows: TGTGCCAGCAAAGTTACAGGGACCAACTATGGCTACACCTTC.

This sequence joins TRBV3-1 and TRBJ2-1; 7 bases are shared with TRBD1. The J segment lost 6 bases and the V segment lost 6 bases, leaving 14 bases of the junction unmatched. This CDR3 contains 16 residues. Germline CDR1 reads LGHDT; CDR2 reads YNNKEL (reference sequence). In DNA form, the CDR3 reads TGTGCCAGCAGTCAAATGACAGGGTCGAGGGGCAATGAGCAGTTCTTC. Its translation: CASSQMTGSRGNEQFF.

This clonotype was counted ten times or more. The chain combines TRBV29-1 with TRBJ2-7; a possible D gene is TRBD2 (5 bases). The ends were cut back, 4 bases at V and 0 bases at J, with 10 bases in the middle. CDR1 and CDR2 from the germline V gene are SQVTM and ANQGSEA. There are 13 residues in the CDR3. This CDR3 is CSVVSDNSYEQYF. The CDR3 coding sequence is TGCAGCGTTGTTAGCGACAACTCCTACGAGCAGTACTTC.

This clonotype has only a few counts. The chain links TRBV10-3 to TRBJ2-1, with D perhaps TRBD1 (6 bases). This CDR3 contains 16 residues. Trimming took 0 bases from V and 4 from J, leaving 13 bases between them. The germline V gene encodes CDR1 ENHRY and CDR2 SYGVKD. CDR3 loop: CAISESGDTRYNEQFF. Here the CDR3 DNA reads TGTGCCATCAGTGAGTCCGGGGACACTCGTTACAATGAGCAGTTCTTC.

This clonotype was detected only a few times. The V call is TRBV7-8, the J call TRBJ1-2, with a possible D match to TRBD1 (5 bases). This CDR3 has 16 amino acids. The germline gives CDR1 SGHVS, CDR2 FQNEAQ. Trimming removed 0 bases from V and 5 bases from J, with 16 bases in between. The CDR3 nucleotides are TGTGCCAGCAGCTTAGCGGGTGGGGCAAGCTCATATGGCTACACCTTC. Its translation: CASSLAGGASSYGYTF. The variable domain in full, with the rest retrieved from reference TRBV7-8 and TRBJ1-2, is GAGVSQSPRYKVAKRGQDVALRCDPISGHVSLFWYQQALGQGPEFLTYFQNEAQLDKSGLPSDRFFAERPEGSVSTLKIQRTQQEDSAVYLCASSLAGGASSYGYTFGSGTRLTVV.

The table lists this clonotype with a few counts. The chain is built from TRBV7-2 and TRBJ1-2; D ambiguous. This CDR3 region has 13 residues. CDR1 is SGHTA and CDR2 is FQGNSA in the germline V gene. The V and J ends lost 3 bases and 3 bases respectively, with 8 bases between them. The DNA of the CDR3 is TGTGCCAGCAGCTTTCAGGAAGACTATGGCTACACCTTC. Amino acid sequence: CASSFQEDYGYTF. The full variable domain, its missing parts supplied by reference TRBV7-2 and TRBJ1-2, is GAGVSQSPSNKVTEKGKDVELRCDPISGHTALYWYRQSLGQGLEFLIYFQGNSAPDKSGLPSDRFSAERTGGSVSTLTIQRTQQEDSAVYLCASSFQEDYGYTFGSGTRLTVV.

The chain couples TRBV6-5 to TRBJ2-1; 14 bases line up with TRBD2. The CDR3 extends over 14 amino acids. CDR1 is MNHEY and CDR2 is SVGAGI in the germline V gene. V shed 4 bases, J shed 12 bases, and the junction held 5 bases outside the gene matches. CDR3 in amino acids: CASSWGLAGEVQFF. The CDR3 DNA is TGTGCCAGCAGTTGGGGACTAGCGGGAGAAGTGCAGTTCTTC.

V gene TRBV4-1 combines with J gene TRBJ1-5; D is possibly TRBD1 (6 bases). This CDR3 contains 15 residues. Per the germline V gene, CDR1 is MGHRA and CDR2 is YSYEKL. The V end lost 8 bases, the J end lost 1 base, and 15 bases lay between the germline ends. In DNA, the CDR3 is TGCGCCAGCTCCGGAACCGGGACAAGCAATCAGCCCCAGCATTTT. Protein: CASSGTGTSNQPQHF.

There are a few counts of this clonotype. The gene calls are TRBV20-1 and TRBJ2-3, with 8 bases that match TRBD2. V shed 0 bases and J 3 bases; nucleotides not matched to a gene: 8. The CDR3 runs to 16 residues. CDR1 is DFQATT, CDR2 SNEGSKA, per germline (reference sequence). The CDR3 sequence: CSARDMGGRQTDTQYF. CDR3 nucleotide sequence: TGCAGTGCTAGAGATATGGGCGGGAGGCAGACAGATACGCAGTATTTT.